This section outlines one TCR beta chain sequence together with its context. In the original analysis: Reference gene primer amplification yielded estimated nucleated cell counts. Assay used: immunoSEQ multiplex PCR; TCRdb lists only in-frame clones, some missing. That table supplies the V and J calls and clone size; D and trimming were determined from the DNA. The sample has 140,000 to 150,000 clones; about four fifths are singletons. The entry originates in a study of blood T cell repertoires in COVID-19. At the level of the study: PBMCs, B-cell-depleted T cells, or T cells provided the cDNA or gDNA that made up the material.

Unmatched junction bases numbered 13, after V lost 5 bases and J lost 12 bases. CDR1 and CDR2 (germline): PRHDT, FYEKMQ (reference sequence). The CDR3 contains 14 residues. The clonotype originates from a human donor with acute or convalescent COVID-19. The donor label of this sample is uncertain. The sample was peripheral blood. This rearrangement joins TRBV13 to TRBJ2-1; 7 bases line up with TRBD1. CDR3 coding DNA: TGTGCCAGCAGCGGTTACAGGGGAGAAGGAGCGCAGTTCTTC. It specifies CASSGYRGEGAQFF. The full variable domain, its missing parts supplied by reference TRBV13 and TRBJ2-1, is AAGVIQSPRHLIKEKRETATLKCYPIPRHDTVYWYQQGPGQDPQFLISFYEKMQSDKGSIPDRFSAQQFSDYHSELNMSSLELGDSALYFCASSGYRGEGAQFFGPGTRLTVL.